This TCR beta chain was identified during a study of Ad26.COV2.S vaccination and SARS-CoV-2 variants. Study-level information: Administration of Ad26.COV2.S was intramuscular, either once or twice 56 days apart. Whole-study results and caveats: Total responses of T cells may have been underestimated by the analyses of TCR breadth and depth. Whether participants received vaccine or placebo, their non-spike TCR breadth was similar. It was vaccine recipients, not placebo recipients, who had the higher spike-specific TCR breadth.

The repertoire was sequenced with immunoSEQ multiplex PCR; TCRdb's copy has only in-frame clones and lacks some. Among hundreds of thousands of clones listed, 75% to 95% were seen once. As for this clone: Its target is not known.

V gave up 2 bases and J gave up 6 bases, with 13 bases separating them. The CDR3 has 14 residues. The germline CDR1 and CDR2 sequences are MNHEY and SVGAGI. Treatment of the sample: over 15 received Ad26.COV2.S at low or high dose, single or two shots; several received placebo; per-sample allocation not given. Sampling was performed 63 days after the first vaccine or placebo injection. The input for sequencing was peripheral blood, taken in a trial of Ad26.COV2.S vaccine versus placebo. The receptor was isolated from a person between 18 and 60 years old who received the Ad26.COV2.S COVID-19 vaccine or a placebo. The V gene is TRBV6-5, the J gene TRBJ1-1; D remains ambiguous. The CDR3, as DNA: TGTGCCAGCAGTTACCAGACTGGTAAGGCTGAAGCTTTCTTT. Amino acid sequence: CASSYQTGKAEAFF.